This is a list of T cell receptor beta chains from one sample in a study of blood T cell repertoires in COVID-19. The repertoire was sequenced with immunoSEQ multiplex PCR; TCRdb's copy has only in-frame clones and lacks some. The profile shows around 300,000 clones, around 90% of them singletons. Input material: peripheral blood. These receptors originate from a woman in her 40s who had recovered from COVID-19. The CDR3 runs from the conserved cysteine through the conserved F or W. Fields, in order: J gene, D gene, clone size, V gene, CDR3 DNA, CDR3 protein. The D gene is left open where the match is weak. Some rows have no size entry. The others give once, few or many, or a class for an expanded clone.

j_call: TRBJ2-7
d_call: TRBD2
clone_size: once
v_call: TRBV7-2
cdr3_nt: TGTGCCAGCAGCTCTAGCGGGGGTTTAACAGCCTACGAGCAGTACTTC
cdr3_aa: CASSSSGGLTAYEQYF

j_call: TRBJ1-3
d_call: NA
clone_size: NA
v_call: TRBV5-5
cdr3_nt: TGTGCCAGCAGCTTGAGCGCGGGCGCGTCTGGAAACACCATATATTTT
cdr3_aa: CASSLSAGASGNTIYF

j_call: TRBJ2-7
d_call: NA
clone_size: NA
v_call: TRBV11-3
cdr3_nt: TGTGCCAGCAGCTTAGTACGGGGGAATAAGCAGTACTTC
cdr3_aa: CASSLVRGNKQYF

j_call: TRBJ1-4
d_call: NA
clone_size: NA
v_call: TRBV4-1
cdr3_nt: TGCGCCAGCAGGAACGCGGGGAGGGGTGAAAAACTGTTTTTT
cdr3_aa: CASRNAGRGEKLFF

j_call: TRBJ1-4
d_call: NA
clone_size: NA
v_call: TRBV5-1
cdr3_nt: TGCGCCAGCAGCTTGCGGGGGGCGAATGAAAAACTGTTTTTT
cdr3_aa: CASSLRGANEKLFF

j_call: TRBJ2-1
d_call: TRBD2
clone_size: once
v_call: TRBV13
cdr3_nt: TGTGCCAGCAGCCTCCTAGCGGGGCCCTACAATGAGCAGTTCTTC
cdr3_aa: CASSLLAGPYNEQFF

j_call: TRBJ2-1
d_call: TRBD1
clone_size: NA
v_call: TRBV11-2
cdr3_nt: TGTGCCAGCAGCTCGACAGGGAACAATGAGCAGTTCTTC
cdr3_aa: CASSSTGNNEQFF

j_call: TRBJ1-5
d_call: NA
clone_size: few
v_call: TRBV19
cdr3_nt: TGTGCCAGTAGTATGGGAGGCAATCAGCCCCAGCATTTT
cdr3_aa: CASSMGGNQPQHF

j_call: TRBJ2-7
d_call: NA
clone_size: NA
v_call: TRBV25-1
cdr3_nt: TGTGCCGTCGGGGCAGGGGACTACGAGCAGTACTTC
cdr3_aa: CAVGAGDYEQYF

j_call: TRBJ2-2
d_call: NA
clone_size: NA
v_call: TRBV30
cdr3_nt: TGTGCCTGGAGTGCAGACAGCTTTAACACCGGGGAGCTGTTTTTT
cdr3_aa: CAWSADSFNTGELFF

j_call: TRBJ2-1
d_call: TRBD2
clone_size: NA
v_call: TRBV18
cdr3_nt: TGTGCCAGCTCACCACGGACTAGCGGCTACAATGAGCAGTTCTTC
cdr3_aa: CASSPRTSGYNEQFF

j_call: TRBJ2-7
d_call: NA
clone_size: NA
v_call: TRBV11-2
cdr3_nt: TGTGCCAGCAGCTTAGCTCTTTCGGACATCTACGAGCAGTACTTC
cdr3_aa: CASSLALSDIYEQYF

j_call: TRBJ1-4
d_call: NA
clone_size: NA
v_call: TRBV28
cdr3_nt: TGTGCCAGCAGTGCCGTGACAGCAACTAATGAAAAACTGTTTTTT
cdr3_aa: CASSAVTATNEKLFF

j_call: TRBJ1-2
d_call: TRBD1
clone_size: once
v_call: TRBV7-9
cdr3_nt: TGTGCCAGCAGCACCACCCGCCGGGGGACAGGTCCCTATGGCTACACCTTC
cdr3_aa: CASSTTRRGTGPYGYTF

j_call: TRBJ2-1
d_call: TRBD2
clone_size: NA
v_call: TRBV3-1/TRBV3-2
cdr3_nt: TGTGCCAGCAGCCAAGATTTCCAGCGGGAGTACAATGAGCAGTTCTTC
cdr3_aa: CASSQDFQREYNEQFF

j_call: TRBJ2-7
d_call: TRBD2
clone_size: NA
v_call: TRBV9
cdr3_nt: TGTGCCAGCAGCGGAAGTGCGGTAGCGGGAGCGCTCGAGCAGTACTTC
cdr3_aa: CASSGSAVAGALEQYF

j_call: TRBJ2-1
d_call: TRBD2
clone_size: NA
v_call: TRBV9
cdr3_nt: TGTGCCAGCAGCGCAAGCGGGAGGGCCCCGGATGAGCAGTTCTTC
cdr3_aa: CASSASGRAPDEQFF

j_call: TRBJ2-5
d_call: TRBD2
clone_size: NA
v_call: TRBV7-3
cdr3_nt: TGTGCCAGCAGCTTAACTTCTAGCGGCCCCCAAGAGACCCAGTACTTC
cdr3_aa: CASSLTSSGPQETQYF

j_call: TRBJ2-1
d_call: NA
clone_size: NA
v_call: TRBV7-2
cdr3_nt: TGTGCCAGCGCGCGGGATATCTCCTACAATGAGCAGTTCTTC
cdr3_aa: CASARDISYNEQFF

j_call: TRBJ2-5
d_call: NA
clone_size: NA
v_call: TRBV5-1
cdr3_nt: TGCGCCAGCAGCTTGTGGCAGGATGTCCAAGAGACCCAGTACTTC
cdr3_aa: CASSLWQDVQETQYF

j_call: TRBJ2-7
d_call: TRBD2
clone_size: NA
v_call: TRBV5-4
cdr3_nt: TGTGCCAGCAGCTTGAGGGGCGGGAGGGGATACAACGAGCAGTACTTC
cdr3_aa: CASSLRGGRGYNEQYF

j_call: TRBJ2-7
d_call: NA
clone_size: once
v_call: TRBV7-2
cdr3_nt: TGTGCCAGCAGCTTACATACAGGGAGTGGTCTCGAGCAGTACTTC
cdr3_aa: CASSLHTGSGLEQYF

j_call: TRBJ1-5
d_call: NA
clone_size: once
v_call: TRBV21-1
cdr3_nt: TGTGCCATCTGGGCGGGTGCCATTAGCAATCAGCCCCAGCATTTT
cdr3_aa: CAIWAGAISNQPQHF

j_call: TRBJ2-7
d_call: TRBD1
clone_size: NA
v_call: TRBV10-3
cdr3_nt: TGTGCCATCAGTCCCGGGACAGGGTCATACGAGCAGTACTTC
cdr3_aa: CAISPGTGSYEQYF

j_call: TRBJ2-3
d_call: NA
clone_size: NA
v_call: TRBV27
cdr3_nt: TGTGCCAGCAGTTTAAGGCGGGAAGGCACAGATACGCAGTATTTT
cdr3_aa: CASSLRREGTDTQYF

j_call: TRBJ2-5
d_call: NA
clone_size: NA
v_call: TRBV12-3/TRBV12-4
cdr3_nt: TGTGCCAGCAGTTCGCGACTCCGAGAGACCCAGTACTTC
cdr3_aa: CASSSRLRETQYF

j_call: TRBJ1-2
d_call: NA
clone_size: NA
v_call: TRBV7-9
cdr3_nt: TGTGCCAGCAGCTTACGGGCCGGCGGGGATGGCTACACCTTC
cdr3_aa: CASSLRAGGDGYTF

j_call: TRBJ1-2
d_call: TRBD1
clone_size: once
v_call: TRBV30
cdr3_nt: TGTGCCTGGAGCTCTCTAAGACAGGGAAGGAACACCTTC
cdr3_aa: CAWSSLRQGRNTF

j_call: TRBJ1-2
d_call: TRBD1
clone_size: NA
v_call: TRBV3-1/TRBV3-2
cdr3_nt: TGTGCCAGCAGCCAACACAGGGGAGACTATGGCTACACCTTC
cdr3_aa: CASSQHRGDYGYTF

j_call: TRBJ1-4
d_call: NA
clone_size: few
v_call: TRBV19
cdr3_nt: TGTGCCAGTAGTACGACAGGCGATGAAAAACTGTTTTTT
cdr3_aa: CASSTTGDEKLFF

j_call: TRBJ1-1
d_call: TRBD1
clone_size: once
v_call: TRBV5-1
cdr3_nt: TGCGCCAGCAGCCCTGACAGGGGTGCCAGGGCTTTCTTT
cdr3_aa: CASSPDRGARAFF

j_call: TRBJ2-1
d_call: NA
clone_size: NA
v_call: TRBV10-1
cdr3_nt: TGCGCCAGCAGTGAGGGAGATGACTACAATGAGCAGTTCTTC
cdr3_aa: CASSEGDDYNEQFF

j_call: TRBJ2-5
d_call: NA
clone_size: NA
v_call: TRBV12-3/TRBV12-4
cdr3_nt: TGTGCCAGCAGGGGACAAAACCAAGAGACCCAGTACTTC
cdr3_aa: CASRGQNQETQYF

j_call: TRBJ2-3
d_call: TRBD2
clone_size: NA
v_call: TRBV28
cdr3_nt: TGTGCCAGCAGTCCCTCCAGGGGAGCGGGAGGAGGTACGCAGTATTTT
cdr3_aa: CASSPSRGAGGGTQYF

j_call: TRBJ2-1
d_call: TRBD2
clone_size: NA
v_call: TRBV28
cdr3_nt: TGTGCCAGCAGTTCCAATAGACTAGCGTACTCCTACAATGAGCAGTTCTTC
cdr3_aa: CASSSNRLAYSYNEQFF

j_call: TRBJ2-2
d_call: NA
clone_size: NA
v_call: TRBV10-3
cdr3_nt: TGTGCCATCAGTGAGTCGCGGGGAGGCACCGGGGAGCTGTTTTTT
cdr3_aa: CAISESRGGTGELFF

j_call: TRBJ2-1
d_call: TRBD2
clone_size: NA
v_call: TRBV6-1
cdr3_nt: TGTGCCAGCAGTGATTCCCGGGGGGATGAGCAGTTCTTC
cdr3_aa: CASSDSRGDEQFF